These 5 T cell receptor beta chains share one sample of origin, sequenced in a study of Graves' ophthalmopathy and Graves' hyperthyroidism. Amplifying from RNA transcripts, the study obtained TCR beta CDR3 regions. The workflow started with a first-round RT-PCR run with HTBI primers and then moved on to a second-round multiplex PCR. TCRdb re-analysed the multiplex PCR reads in MiXCR, keeping a single row per CDR3 protein. This table has approximately 700,000 distinct CDR3 sequences, more than 40% appearing once. The source material was peripheral blood. The receptors originated from an adult man with Graves' ophthalmopathy.

This clonotype was counted ten times or more. The V gene is TRBV29-1, the J gene TRBJ1-1; maybe TRBD1 (5 bases). Germline assignment: CDR1 SQVTM and CDR2 ANQGSEA. The CDR3 runs 13 residues. Trimming cost V 2 bases and J 2 bases, with 9 bases left between them. Written as DNA, the CDR3 is TGCAGCGTTGAACTCAGGGCTAACACTGAAGCTTTCTTT. As protein: CSVELRANTEAFF.

This chain joins TRBV2 and TRBJ2-7; 7 bases fit TRBD2. V lost 3 bases, J lost 2 bases, and 7 bases stayed unmatched. The germline V gene has CDR1 SNHLY and CDR2 FYNNEI. The CDR3 is 15 amino acids. CDR3 sequence: CASSDGGMGAYEQYF. CDR3 bases: TGTGCCAGCAGTGACGGGGGGATGGGCGCCTACGAGCAGTACTTC.

This clonotype was recorded only once. The chain employs TRBV25-1 and TRBJ1-2; 7 nucleotides agree with TRBD1. The CDR3 extends over 18 amino acids. J was trimmed by 0 bases and V by 2 bases; bases with no gene match: 12. Germline CDR1 and CDR2: MGHDK and SYGVNS. CDR3 DNA sequence: TGTGCCAGCAGTGAAACTACAGGGGCCATTTTAGCTAACTATGGCTACACCTTC. Translated: CASSETTGAILANYGYTF.

V and J are TRBV7-6 and TRBJ2-5; D remains unclear. This CDR3 spans 15 amino acids. V was shortened by 2 bases and J by 3 bases, with 13 bases between the two germline ends. Germline CDR1 is SGHVS and CDR2 is FNYEAQ. The CDR3 here is CASSLNADNKETQYF. The CDR3 DNA reads as TGTGCCAGCAGCTTAAATGCAGACAACAAAGAGACCCAGTACTTC.

The gene calls are TRBV12-3 or TRBV12-4 and TRBJ2-2; D tentatively reads TRBD1 or TRBD2 (6 bases each). With 6 bases removed from V and 7 bases from J, the gap between germline ends came to 12 bases. The CDR3 has 13 residues. CDR3 DNA: TGTGCCAGCAGCGAGGGGGGAGTCGGGGAGCTGTTTTTT. As protein: CASSEGGVGELFF.